This is a list of T cell receptor beta chains from one sample in a study of shared clonotypes between healthy human individuals. Assay: immunoSEQ multiplex PCR; the TCRdb copy retains only in-frame clones and omits some. The sample contains some 360,000 clones, 73% of which appear only once. The sample comprised memory CD4+ T cells sorted from blood. These receptors were taken from a man aged 25-40 years in good health. Both conserved end residues are part of each CDR3. Fields, in order: J gene, V gene, clone size, D gene, CDR3 protein, CDR3 DNA. D genes are given only for firm matches. Not every row has a clone size; where given, it reads once, few, many or a size class.

J: TRBJ1-4
V: TRBV7-9
size: .
D: .
CDR3: CASSSRQGNEKLFF
DNA: TGTGCCAGCAGCTCCCGGCAGGGTAATGAAAAACTGTTTTTT

J: TRBJ2-7
V: TRBV18
size: .
D: TRBD2
CDR3: CASSMGLADYEQYF
DNA: TGTGCCAGCTCTATGGGACTAGCGGATTACGAGCAGTACTTC

J: TRBJ2-1
V: TRBV5-1
size: .
D: .
CDR3: CASSFQLSSYNEQFF
DNA: TGCGCCAGCAGCTTTCAGTTAAGCTCCTACAATGAGCAGTTCTTC

J: TRBJ1-1
V: TRBV27
size: .
D: .
CDR3: CATRQNTEAFF
DNA: TGTGCCACCCGACAGAACACTGAAGCTTTCTTT

J: TRBJ2-2
V: TRBV7-3
size: few
D: .
CDR3: CASRRDSTGELFF
DNA: TGTGCCAGCAGAAGAGACAGCACCGGGGAGCTGTTTTTT

J: TRBJ1-2
V: TRBV5-1
size: .
D: TRBD1
CDR3: CASAPQQGAEGYTF
DNA: TGCGCCAGCGCTCCTCAACAGGGGGCGGAGGGCTACACCTTC

J: TRBJ1-6
V: TRBV5-1
size: few
D: .
CDR3: CASSPKSGDPGRVSPLHF
DNA: TGCGCCAGCAGCCCTAAATCAGGGGACCCAGGGAGGGTGTCACCCCTCCACTTT

J: TRBJ1-2
V: TRBV5-5
size: few
D: .
CDR3: CASSLTDSYGYTF
DNA: TGTGCCAGCAGCCTAACCGACAGCTATGGCTACACCTTC

J: TRBJ2-1
V: TRBV5-1
size: .
D: TRBD2
CDR3: CASSFIAGGNNEQFF
DNA: TGCGCCAGCAGCTTTATAGCGGGAGGAAATAATGAGCAGTTCTTC

J: TRBJ1-5
V: TRBV15
size: .
D: TRBD1
CDR3: CATSSSGTDYLSNQPQHF
DNA: TGTGCCACCAGCAGTTCCGGGACAGACTACCTTAGCAATCAGCCCCAGCATTTT

J: TRBJ2-2
V: TRBV7-9
size: .
D: TRBD1
CDR3: CASSAFRDSFTGELFF
DNA: TGTGCCAGCAGCGCTTTTCGGGACAGCTTCACCGGGGAGCTGTTTTTT

J: TRBJ2-7
V: TRBV5-4
size: .
D: .
CDR3: CASSLDFSFESKYF
DNA: TGTGCCAGCAGCTTGGACTTTAGCTTCGAATCAAAGTACTTC

J: TRBJ2-6
V: TRBV4-3
size: .
D: TRBD1
CDR3: CASSPGTGGFGANVLTF
DNA: TGCGCCAGCAGTCCCGGGACAGGGGGCTTTGGGGCCAACGTCCTGACTTTC

J: TRBJ1-2
V: TRBV7-8
size: .
D: .
CDR3: CASSSRILYGYTF
DNA: TGTGCCAGCAGCTCGCGGATACTCTATGGCTACACCTTC

J: TRBJ2-3
V: TRBV5-4
size: .
D: .
CDR3: CASSPSVQIGDTQYF
DNA: TGTGCCAGCAGCCCTAGCGTACAGATCGGAGATACGCAGTATTTT

J: TRBJ1-1
V: TRBV28
size: .
D: .
CDR3: CASRRHRVNTEAFF
DNA: TGTGCCAGCAGGCGTCACAGGGTGAACACTGAAGCTTTCTTT

J: TRBJ1-2
V: TRBV28
size: .
D: TRBD1
CDR3: CASSLMTGIGYTF
DNA: TGTGCCAGCAGTTTGATGACAGGGATCGGCTACACCTTC

J: TRBJ1-2
V: TRBV2
size: .
D: .
CDR3: CASSEASPYGYTF
DNA: TGTGCCAGCAGTGAGGCCAGCCCCTATGGCTACACCTTC

J: TRBJ2-1
V: TRBV7-2
size: .
D: TRBD2
CDR3: CASSILSGRVNNEQFF
DNA: TGTGCCAGCAGCATTCTAAGCGGGAGGGTAAACAATGAGCAGTTCTTC

J: TRBJ2-7
V: TRBV6-1
size: .
D: .
CDR3: CASSGEVWAYEQYF
DNA: TGTGCCAGCAGTGGAGAGGTCTGGGCCTACGAGCAGTACTTC

J: TRBJ1-2
V: TRBV2
size: few
D: .
CDR3: CASSARLLGGYTF
DNA: TGTGCCAGCAGCGCCAGACTCCTTGGCGGCTACACCTTC

J: TRBJ1-2
V: TRBV28
size: .
D: TRBD1
CDR3: CASSLFDRVKGYTF
DNA: TGTGCCAGCAGCCTTTTCGACAGGGTTAAGGGCTACACCTTC

J: TRBJ1-2
V: TRBV7-2
size: .
D: TRBD1
CDR3: CASSLSKGAVDGYTF
DNA: TGTGCCAGCAGCTTAAGTAAGGGGGCAGTGGATGGCTACACCTTC

J: TRBJ2-2
V: TRBV6-1
size: .
D: .
CDR3: CASSERLGDGELFF
DNA: TGTGCCAGCAGCGAACGGCTTGGTGACGGGGAGCTGTTTTTT

J: TRBJ2-4
V: TRBV9
size: .
D: .
CDR3: CASSVTPLLSSGNIQYF
DNA: TGTGCCAGCAGCGTCACTCCCCTTCTTTCTTCGGGTAACATTCAGTACTTC

J: TRBJ2-7
V: TRBV5-6
size: .
D: TRBD2
CDR3: CASSLTSGRLSYEQYF
DNA: TGTGCCAGCAGCTTGACCAGCGGGAGACTCTCCTACGAGCAGTACTTC

J: TRBJ2-3
V: TRBV7-2
size: .
D: .
CDR3: CASSLVILSTDTQYF
DNA: TGTGCCAGCAGCTTAGTCATCCTTTCCACAGATACGCAGTATTTT

J: TRBJ2-1
V: TRBV19
size: .
D: TRBD1
CDR3: CASSIDLWAGGSYNEQFF
DNA: TGTGCCAGTAGTATAGATCTATGGGCAGGGGGCTCCTACAATGAGCAGTTCTTC

J: TRBJ1-3
V: TRBV5-6
size: .
D: .
CDR3: CASSEDRVNTIYF
DNA: TGTGCCAGCAGCGAAGATAGGGTAAACACCATATATTTT

J: TRBJ2-1
V: TRBV11-2
size: .
D: TRBD2
CDR3: CASSRTSGDNEQFF
DNA: TGTGCCAGCAGCCGGACTAGCGGCGACAATGAGCAGTTCTTC

J: TRBJ2-5
V: TRBV11-3
size: few
D: TRBD1
CDR3: CASSVSTGQAEQETQYF
DNA: TGTGCCAGCAGCGTATCGACAGGGCAAGCCGAGCAAGAGACCCAGTACTTC

J: TRBJ2-1
V: TRBV30
size: few
D: TRBD2
CDR3: CAWRRLAGGSSYNEQFF
DNA: TGTGCCTGGAGGAGACTAGCGGGAGGCAGCTCCTACAATGAGCAGTTCTTC

J: TRBJ2-7
V: TRBV4-1
size: .
D: .
CDR3: CASSQERTLGSYEQYF
DNA: TGCGCCAGCAGCCAAGAAAGGACCCTCGGTTCCTACGAGCAGTACTTC

J: TRBJ2-3
V: TRBV29-1
size: once
D: .
CDR3: CSVGSADTQYF
DNA: TGCAGCGTGGGGTCGGCAGATACGCAGTATTTT

J: TRBJ2-5
V: TRBV18
size: .
D: .
CDR3: CASSPGRETQYF
DNA: TGTGCCAGCTCACCGGGGCGGGAGACCCAGTACTTC

J: TRBJ2-7
V: TRBV7-9
size: .
D: .
CDR3: CAGEDFSYEQYF
DNA: TGTGCCGGGGAGGATTTCTCCTACGAGCAGTACTTC

J: TRBJ1-2
V: TRBV18
size: .
D: .
CDR3: CASSHREGYGYTF
DNA: TGTGCCAGCTCACACAGGGAGGGCTATGGCTACACCTTC

J: TRBJ2-1
V: TRBV5-1
size: .
D: TRBD2
CDR3: CASRIDTVSGKSDEQFF
DNA: TGCGCCAGCAGAATTGACACCGTAAGCGGGAAAAGCGATGAGCAGTTCTTC

J: TRBJ1-3
V: TRBV19
size: many
D: .
CDR3: CASNQDWGAGNTIYF
DNA: TGTGCCAGTAACCAAGACTGGGGAGCTGGAAACACCATATATTTT

J: TRBJ2-5
V: TRBV21-1
size: .
D: .
CDR3: CASSVAVEETQYF
DNA: TGTGCCAGCTCGGTGGCGGTAGAAGAGACCCAGTACTTC

J: TRBJ2-7
V: TRBV7-6
size: few
D: TRBD2
CDR3: CASSLALAGGGEQYF
DNA: TGTGCCAGCAGCTTAGCCCTAGCGGGAGGGGGGGAGCAGTACTTC

J: TRBJ1-4
V: TRBV7-2
size: .
D: TRBD1
CDR3: CASSLDGRGQEKLFF
DNA: TGTGCCAGCAGCTTAGACGGCAGGGGGCAGGAAAAACTGTTTTTT

J: TRBJ2-5
V: TRBV28
size: .
D: TRBD2
CDR3: CASSLIAGGQETQYF
DNA: TGTGCCAGCAGTTTAATAGCGGGAGGGCAAGAGACCCAGTACTTC

J: TRBJ2-1
V: TRBV6-1
size: .
D: TRBD1
CDR3: CATGTVHNEQFF
DNA: TGTGCCACCGGGACAGTTCACAATGAGCAGTTCTTC

J: TRBJ1-2
V: TRBV28
size: few
D: .
CDR3: CASSFGRYGYTF
DNA: TGTGCCAGCAGTTTTGGGAGATATGGCTACACCTTC

J: TRBJ2-1
V: TRBV11-2
size: many
D: .
CDR3: CASSLGAGGPYNEQFF
DNA: TGTGCCAGCAGCTTAGGGGCAGGAGGGCCCTACAATGAGCAGTTCTTC

J: TRBJ1-1
V: TRBV30
size: .
D: .
CDR3: CAWSVPGSSTEAFF
DNA: TGTGCCTGGAGTGTACCAGGGTCGAGCACTGAAGCTTTCTTT

J: TRBJ1-1
V: TRBV29-1
size: .
D: .
CDR3: CSVEDGTEAFF
DNA: TGCAGCGTTGAAGATGGGACTGAAGCTTTCTTT

J: TRBJ2-5
V: TRBV5-1
size: .
D: .
CDR3: CASSLGGEVKETQYF
DNA: TGCGCCAGCAGCTTGGGCGGGGAGGTTAAAGAGACCCAGTACTTC

J: TRBJ2-1
V: TRBV30
size: .
D: TRBD2
CDR3: CAWSVLAGGPYEQFF
DNA: TGTGCCTGGAGTGTACTCGCGGGAGGGCCCTATGAGCAGTTCTTC

J: TRBJ2-7
V: TRBV2
size: .
D: TRBD1
CDR3: CASNGQGGYEQYF
DNA: TGTGCCAGCAACGGACAGGGGGGCTACGAGCAGTACTTC

J: TRBJ1-5
V: TRBV19
size: .
D: .
CDR3: CASSIGDQPQHF
DNA: TGTGCCAGTAGTATTGGGGACCAGCCCCAGCATTTT

J: TRBJ1-3
V: TRBV2
size: many
D: .
CDR3: CASSEVRGTAGNTIYF
DNA: TGTGCCAGCAGTGAGGTTAGAGGGACGGCCGGAAACACCATATATTTT

J: TRBJ1-2
V: TRBV11-2
size: .
D: TRBD1
CDR3: CASSPGGYGYTF
DNA: TGTGCCAGCAGCCCAGGGGGCTATGGCTACACCTTC